The rows below give T cell receptor beta chains drawn from one sample of a study of Ad26.COV2.S vaccination and SARS-CoV-2 variants. The protocol was immunoSEQ multiplex PCR, while the TCRdb copy is restricted to in-frame clones and leaves out a portion. The sample shows hundreds of thousands of clones, roughly 81% of them seen only once. The sample here was peripheral blood, taken in a trial of Ad26.COV2.S vaccine versus placebo. The receptors originated from a person between 18 and 59 years old who received the Ad26.COV2.S COVID-19 vaccine or a placebo. Both conserved end residues are part of each CDR3. D genes are given only for firm matches. Clone size appears in some rows only: once, few, many, or a class for an expanded clone.

DNA,CDR3,J,size,D,length,V
TGTGCCAGCAGGACCTGGGAATCACCCCTCCACTTT,CASRTWESPLHF,TRBJ1-6,NA,NA,12,TRBV6-5
TGCGCCAGCAGCTTGGACAGCCAAGAGACCCAGTACTTC,CASSLDSQETQYF,TRBJ2-5,NA,NA,13,TRBV5-1
TGTGCCTGGAGTGTAGGTGGGTCGAACACTGAAGCTTTCTTT,CAWSVGGSNTEAFF,TRBJ1-1,NA,NA,14,TRBV30
TGTGCCAGCAGCGTAGGGCCGGGACGCACAGATACGCAGTATTTT,CASSVGPGRTDTQYF,TRBJ2-3,NA,NA,15,TRBV9
TGTGCCTGGAGCCCCCGGGGGGGCCTAGAGACCCAGTACTTC,CAWSPRGGLETQYF,TRBJ2-5,NA,TRBD2,14,TRBV30
TGTGCCAGCAGCCCGGCCCCGGGAGCGGGTCGTACGCAGTATTTT,CASSPAPGAGRTQYF,TRBJ2-3,few,NA,15,TRBV7-2
TGTGCCAGTAGTATTAAGCAGGGTGCCTACGAGCAGTACTTC,CASSIKQGAYEQYF,TRBJ2-7,few,NA,14,TRBV19
TGCGCCAGCAGCCAAGATTACGGGGATGGCACTGAAGCTTTCTTT,CASSQDYGDGTEAFF,TRBJ1-1,once,NA,15,TRBV4-3
TGCGCCAGCAGCGCACAAACTGAGACCGGGGAGCTGTTTTTT,CASSAQTETGELFF,TRBJ2-2,NA,NA,14,TRBV5-1
TGCAGCGTTGAAGTCACCGGGACAGGGGTTGGTGAGCAGTTCTTC,CSVEVTGTGVGEQFF,TRBJ2-1,NA,TRBD1,15,TRBV29-1
TGTGCCTGGCGGGTAGGGGGGTTGTCATCCTACGAGCAGTACTTC,CAWRVGGLSSYEQYF,TRBJ2-7,NA,NA,15,TRBV30
TGTGCCAGCAGCACCAATGGGGGAGGCTACACCTTC,CASSTNGGGYTF,TRBJ1-2,NA,NA,12,TRBV5-6
TGTGCCAGCAGCTTGACAGGGGGCAGGGCCAACGTCCTGACTTTC,CASSLTGGRANVLTF,TRBJ2-6,once,TRBD1,15,TRBV5-6
TGCGCCAGCAGCTTGGGGGGGACTAGAGGGAACGAGCAGTACTTC,CASSLGGTRGNEQYF,TRBJ2-7,NA,TRBD2,15,TRBV5-1
TGCAGTGCTAGTTCCCTAGCGGGGAACACCGGGGAGCTGTTTTTT,CSASSLAGNTGELFF,TRBJ2-2,NA,TRBD2,15,TRBV20-1
TGTGCCAGTAGTATTGTGACAGGCAACCAAGAGACCCAGTACTTC,CASSIVTGNQETQYF,TRBJ2-5,once,NA,15,TRBV19
TGCAGGAGCAGCGTTGGGAAGAGAGGGGGCTATACGGAGGAGCAGTTCTTC,CRSSVGKRGGYTEEQFF,TRBJ2-1,few,TRBD1,17,TRBV29-1
TGTGCCAGCAGCTCCCCCGCTAGCGGCGCGAACACCGGGGAGCTGTTTTTT,CASSSPASGANTGELFF,TRBJ2-2,NA,TRBD2,17,TRBV7-9
TGTGCCAGCAGCTTAGGGTCTACGTCGTATCAGCCCCAGCATTTT,CASSLGSTSYQPQHF,TRBJ1-5,NA,NA,15,TRBV5-5
TGTGCCACGCATACTGGGACTAGCGGGGGCCAAGAGACCCAGTACTTC,CATHTGTSGGQETQYF,TRBJ2-5,NA,TRBD2,16,TRBV10-3
TGCGCCAGCAGTGAGAGTGGGCGGATTGAAGCTTTCTTT,CASSESGRIEAFF,TRBJ1-1,NA,NA,13,TRBV10-1
TGTGCCAGCAGTTTCCGGGCCTCTTTCGGGGGCTACACCTTC,CASSFRASFGGYTF,TRBJ1-2,once,NA,14,TRBV27
TGCGCCAGCAGCCTCGGGACTAGCGGGAGTTTGGAGAACACCGGGGAGCTGTTTTTT,CASSLGTSGSLENTGELFF,TRBJ2-2,NA,TRBD2,19,TRBV5-1
TGTGCTAGTGGTTTGGTTACTAGCGGGAGGGCTTTTGAGCAGTTCTTC,CASGLVTSGRAFEQFF,TRBJ2-1,NA,TRBD2,16,TRBV12-5
TGCGCCAGCAGCCAAGAAGAGGCTACGTACTACAATGAGCAGTTCTTC,CASSQEEATYYNEQFF,TRBJ2-1,NA,NA,16,TRBV4-3
TGTGCCAGCAGCTTAACACCGGGACAGGGCAATTCACCCCTCCACTTT,CASSLTPGQGNSPLHF,TRBJ1-6,NA,TRBD1,16,TRBV13
TGTGCCAGCAGCGCCGGGATCGAGGAAAAACTGTTTTTT,CASSAGIEEKLFF,TRBJ1-4,NA,NA,13,TRBV5-4
TGTGCCAGTAGTCCCCGGGGAGCGGGAGGGCCAGGCAATGAGCAGTTCTTC,CASSPRGAGGPGNEQFF,TRBJ2-1,NA,TRBD2,17,TRBV19
TGCGCCAGCAGCCACGTGGAACCCTCCAATGAGCAGTTCTTC,CASSHVEPSNEQFF,TRBJ2-1,NA,NA,14,TRBV4-3
TGTGCCAGCAGCTTAAGACACACAACTAATGAAAAACTGTTTTTT,CASSLRHTTNEKLFF,TRBJ1-4,NA,NA,15,TRBV7-2
TGCGCCAGCAGCCAAGATCTCGAAACACCCAACACCGGGGAGCTGTTTTTT,CASSQDLETPNTGELFF,TRBJ2-2,NA,NA,17,TRBV4-1
TGTGCCACCAGCAGAGATCAGGACCTCCTTTATTCACCCCTCCACTTT,CATSRDQDLLYSPLHF,TRBJ1-6,NA,NA,16,TRBV15
TGTGCCAGCAGCTTCCCTAGGGGCCAGGGAAGTGATCAGCCCCAGCATTTT,CASSFPRGQGSDQPQHF,TRBJ1-5,few,NA,17,TRBV7-2
TGTGCCAGCTCACCAGGCCGTGAGTCCTACAATGAGCAGTTCTTC,CASSPGRESYNEQFF,TRBJ2-1,NA,NA,15,TRBV18
TGTGCCAGCAGCCACGGAGGGAACACTGAAGCTTTCTTT,CASSHGGNTEAFF,TRBJ1-1,NA,NA,13,TRBV3-1/TRBV3-2
TGTGCCAGCAGGACACTAGCGGGGGATTTTACGCAGTATTTT,CASRTLAGDFTQYF,TRBJ2-3,NA,TRBD2,14,TRBV27
TGTGCCAGCAGCTTAGAGGCGGGGGTTAGCAATCAGCCCCAGCATTTT,CASSLEAGVSNQPQHF,TRBJ1-5,NA,NA,16,TRBV7-6
TGCGCCAGCAGCTTGAGCTTGACAGGGGAGGAGACCCAGTACTTC,CASSLSLTGEETQYF,TRBJ2-5,NA,TRBD1,15,TRBV5-1
TGTGCCAGTAGTATTCCGGGACAGGGTGCGACTCAGCCCCAGCATTTT,CASSIPGQGATQPQHF,TRBJ1-5,few,TRBD1,16,TRBV19
TGTGCCACCAGACTCAACCTGGGGCTCTATGGCTACACCTTC,CATRLNLGLYGYTF,TRBJ1-2,NA,NA,14,TRBV15
TGCGCCAGCGTATCCCCCACCGGGGAGCTGTTTTTT,CASVSPTGELFF,TRBJ2-2,NA,NA,12,TRBV10-2
TGTGCCAGCAGCTTAGTAGGGGGTGCAACGGAGGAGCAGTACTTC,CASSLVGGATEEQYF,TRBJ2-7,NA,NA,15,TRBV7-6
TGTGCCAGCAGCGTAGATACTACGGGAGTCGGCACAGATACGCAGTATTTT,CASSVDTTGVGTDTQYF,TRBJ2-3,NA,NA,17,TRBV9
TGTGCCAGGAGAACCTTAGCGGGGCGACTCCAAGAGACCCAGTACTTC,CARRTLAGRLQETQYF,TRBJ2-5,NA,TRBD2,16,TRBV3-1/TRBV3-2
TGTGCCAGCAGCCAGGGACTAGCGAACACCGGGGAGCTGTTTTTT,CASSQGLANTGELFF,TRBJ2-2,NA,TRBD2,15,TRBV3-1/TRBV3-2
TGTGCCAGCAGCTTGGTCCACGGGACAGACCTTTACGAGCAGTACTTC,CASSLVHGTDLYEQYF,TRBJ2-7,NA,TRBD1,16,TRBV5-6